This T cell receptor beta chain stems from a study of early T cells in non-severe SARS-CoV-2 infection. For the study at large: Chains from this unsorted whole-blood bulk RNA could not be paired.

Study conclusions and caveats: VDJdb-based matching was biased toward anti-spike CD8 responses and missed private and CD4 specificities.

This clonotype appeared a few times. Its matching antigen is unknown. Researchers tagged individual cDNA molecules with unique molecular identifiers. TCRdb processed the 5' RACE reads anew with MiXCR; each CDR3 protein has one entry. The table lists fewer than 65,000 distinct CDR3 sequences, about 9.3% of them singletons. This CDR3 has 16 residues. From germline, CDR1 is KGHSH and CDR2 LQKENI. The ends were cut back, 0 bases at V and 2 bases at J, with 11 bases in the middle. The chain employs TRBV18 and TRBJ2-1; the D is unclear. The sequence derives from an adult who was a healthcare worker with PCR-confirmed SARS-CoV-2 infection or an uninfected control (not recorded which). Sequencing was carried out using whole blood. The CDR3 region is CASSPPMKLPYNEQFF. DNA for the CDR3: TGTGCCAGCTCACCACCGATGAAACTCCCCTACAATGAGCAGTTCTTC.